This TCR beta chain was recovered during a study of blood T cells in healthy people across ages. This clonotype was seen just once. CDR1 MNHEY and CDR2 SVGAGI come from the germline V gene. The CDR3 extends over 15 amino acids. Trimming removed 5 bases from V and 5 bases from J; junction bases left unmatched: 7. Then a second PCR, running about 6 to 12 cycles, was carried out with a sample-barcoded 5' primer and a J-beta primer mix. TCRdb processed the 5' RACE reads anew with MiXCR; each CDR3 protein has one entry. Altogether roughly 2 million distinct CDR3 sequences are present, about 49% being singletons, with the ten largest covering 2.1%.

What was sequenced was blood. The sequence was obtained from a middle-aged woman in good health. The chain combines TRBV6-5 with TRBJ1-1, with 11 bases that match TRBD1. The CDR3 DNA follows: TGTGCCAGCAGTCCGGGACAGGGGGGGAGGACTGAAGCTTTCTTT. Translating it yields CASSPGQGGRTEAFF.